A selection of T cell receptor beta chains follows, all from one sample in a study of human T cells and chemical hapten exposure. TCRdb redid the calling of the RACE reads with MiXCR, one entry per CDR3 protein. The sample shows about 380,000 distinct CDR3 sequences, 5.1% of them seen only once. This material consisted of whole blood, taken in connection with sensitization to the hapten diphenylcyclopropenone (DPC). The receptors come from a woman aged 50 to 60 with alopecia areata. Some clones in this sample may be carry-over from other donors' samples. Each CDR3 is given with its conserved first and last residue. A D gene is named only where the DNA matches it firmly. Only some rows state a clone size, as once, few, many or a class for expanded clones.

V: TRBV30; D: TRBD1; size: .; J: TRBJ1-1; CDR3: CAWSLAGGSTEAFF; DNA: TGTGCCTGGAGTTTGGCAGGGGGTTCCACTGAAGCTTTCTTT
V: TRBV5-1; D: .; size: many; J: TRBJ1-1; CDR3: CASSLDGNKAFF; DNA: TGCGCCAGCAGCTTGGATGGAAACAAAGCTTTCTTT
V: TRBV7-3; D: TRBD1; size: .; J: TRBJ1-1; CDR3: CASSPGTGPLGTEAFF; DNA: TGTGCCAGCAGCCCCGGGACAGGGCCCCTGGGCACTGAAGCTTTCTTT
V: TRBV6-2/TRBV6-3; D: TRBD1; size: many; J: TRBJ1-1; CDR3: CASSPTGATAFF; DNA: TGTGCCAGCAGTCCCACAGGGGCTACAGCTTTCTTT
V: TRBV2; D: .; size: few; J: TRBJ2-6; CDR3: CASSERTGANVLTF; DNA: TGTGCCAGCAGCGAGAGGACTGGGGCCAACGTCCTGACTTTC
V: TRBV12-3/TRBV12-4; D: .; size: many; J: TRBJ1-1; CDR3: CASRVMNTEAFF; DNA: TGTGCCAGCAGGGTCATGAACACTGAAGCTTTCTTT
V: TRBV27; D: .; size: .; J: TRBJ1-4; CDR3: CASSLMGTNEKLFF; DNA: TGTGCCAGCAGTTTAATGGGGACTAATGAAAAACTGTTTTTT
V: TRBV7-2; D: .; size: .; J: TRBJ1-4; CDR3: CASSPGDPYEKLFF; DNA: TGTGCCAGCAGCCCAGGGGACCCATACGAAAAACTGTTTTTT
V: TRBV27; D: TRBD2; size: many; J: TRBJ2-5; CDR3: CASSFRGLAAKETQYF; DNA: TGTGCCAGCAGTTTCCGCGGACTAGCGGCAAAAGAGACCCAGTACTTC
V: TRBV27; D: TRBD2; size: many; J: TRBJ2-7; CDR3: CASRELAGTNEQYF; DNA: TGTGCCAGCAGGGAGTTAGCGGGGACCAACGAGCAGTACTTC
V: TRBV12-5; D: TRBD2; size: many; J: TRBJ2-1; CDR3: CASGPGGSSYNEQFF; DNA: TGTGCTAGTGGCCCGGGGGGGAGCTCCTACAATGAGCAGTTCTTC
V: TRBV7-8; D: TRBD2; size: .; J: TRBJ2-7; CDR3: CASSLSGTTGGQYF; DNA: TGTGCCAGCAGCTTGTCCGGGACTACCGGCGGGCAGTACTTC
V: TRBV2; D: TRBD2; size: .; J: TRBJ2-1; CDR3: CASSEARLAGDEQFF; DNA: TGTGCCAGCAGTGAAGCCCGTCTAGCGGGAGACGAGCAGTTCTTC
V: TRBV2; D: TRBD1; size: many; J: TRBJ1-6; CDR3: CATSGTENSPLHF; DNA: TGTGCCACCTCCGGGACAGAGAATTCACCCCTCCACTTT
V: TRBV3-1; D: .; size: many; J: TRBJ2-3; CDR3: CASSQRSTDTQYF; DNA: TGTGCCAGCAGCCAAAGAAGCACAGATACGCAGTATTTT
V: TRBV15; D: TRBD2; size: many; J: TRBJ2-3; CDR3: CATSKMSGRAPDTQYF; DNA: TGTGCCACCAGCAAAATGAGCGGGAGGGCCCCAGATACGCAGTATTTT
V: TRBV7-2; D: TRBD1; size: few; J: TRBJ1-5; CDR3: CASSLTGTGGGQPQHF; DNA: TGTGCCAGCAGCTTGACCGGGACAGGGGGCGGGCAGCCCCAGCATTTT
V: TRBV29-1; D: .; size: few; J: TRBJ1-3; CDR3: CSVEGARNTIYF; DNA: TGCAGCGTTGAAGGGGCAAGAAACACCATATATTTT
V: TRBV2; D: TRBD2; size: .; J: TRBJ2-3; CDR3: CASKVAGVFTDTQYF; DNA: TGTGCCAGCAAGGTAGCGGGGGTGTTCACAGATACGCAGTATTTT
V: TRBV18; D: .; size: once; J: TRBJ1-1; CDR3: CASVGRGNTEAFF; DNA: TGTGCCAGCGTGGGACGGGGGAACACTGAAGCTTTCTTT
V: TRBV11-2; D: TRBD2; size: .; J: TRBJ2-3; CDR3: CASTLSGISTDTQYF; DNA: TGTGCCAGCACCCTTAGCGGGATCAGCACAGATACGCAGTATTTT
V: TRBV3-1; D: .; size: .; J: TRBJ1-2; CDR3: CASSQAQTVINGYTF; DNA: TGTGCCAGCAGCCAAGCGCAGACAGTAATTAATGGCTACACCTTC
V: TRBV20-1; D: .; size: few; J: TRBJ2-7; CDR3: CSALDRTHSYEQYF; DNA: TGCAGTGCTCTTGACAGGACCCACTCCTACGAGCAGTACTTC
V: TRBV9; D: TRBD2; size: many; J: TRBJ2-1; CDR3: CASTESGRPHNEQFF; DNA: TGTGCCAGCACCGAAAGCGGGAGGCCCCACAATGAGCAGTTCTTC
V: TRBV10-3; D: .; size: many; J: TRBJ2-2; CDR3: CASGGTLNTGELFF; DNA: TGTGCCAGCGGCGGGACATTGAACACCGGGGAGCTGTTTTTT
V: TRBV6-2/TRBV6-3; D: .; size: many; J: TRBJ2-1; CDR3: CASRPGEGAYNEQFF; DNA: TGTGCCAGCAGGCCCGGCGAGGGGGCCTACAATGAGCAGTTCTTC
V: TRBV29-1; D: .; size: many; J: TRBJ2-4; CDR3: CSVQTTENIQYF; DNA: TGCAGCGTTCAGACGACGGAAAACATTCAGTACTTC
V: TRBV24-1; D: TRBD1; size: many; J: TRBJ2-3; CDR3: CATSDLRTGDRADTQYF; DNA: TGTGCCACCAGTGATTTGAGGACAGGGGATCGGGCAGATACGCAGTATTTT
V: TRBV7-2; D: .; size: many; J: TRBJ2-3; CDR3: CASSLGQGRQDTQYF; DNA: TGTGCCAGCAGCTTAGGGCAGGGCCGGCAAGATACGCAGTATTTT
V: TRBV3-1; D: TRBD1; size: few; J: TRBJ1-5; CDR3: CASSQAPGGDQPQHF; DNA: TGTGCCAGCAGCCAAGCCCCAGGGGGCGATCAGCCCCAGCATTTT
V: TRBV27; D: .; size: few; J: TRBJ1-1; CDR3: CASHGAGLNTEAFF; DNA: TGTGCCAGCCACGGGGCGGGCTTGAACACTGAAGCTTTCTTT
V: TRBV15; D: .; size: many; J: TRBJ2-3; CDR3: CATSRGRDTQYF; DNA: TGTGCCACCAGCAGGGGTAGGGATACGCAGTATTTT
V: TRBV13; D: TRBD1; size: .; J: TRBJ1-1; CDR3: CASSQGGAGSTEAFF; DNA: TGTGCCAGCAGCCAGGGGGGGGCAGGGAGCACTGAAGCTTTCTTT
V: TRBV5-1; D: .; size: .; J: TRBJ2-6; CDR3: CASSFADSGANVLTF; DNA: TGCGCCAGCAGCTTTGCGGACTCTGGGGCCAACGTCCTGACTTTC
V: TRBV6-5; D: TRBD1; size: many; J: TRBJ2-7; CDR3: CASSYSRDSSYEQYF; DNA: TGTGCCAGCAGTTACTCTAGGGACAGCTCCTACGAGCAGTACTTC
V: TRBV10-3; D: .; size: .; J: TRBJ1-2; CDR3: CAISSSDYGYTF; DNA: TGTGCCATCAGTTCAAGCGACTATGGCTACACCTTC
V: TRBV14; D: TRBD2; size: many; J: TRBJ2-1; CDR3: CASSRPSGGGPGILFF; DNA: TGTGCCAGCAGCCGCCCTAGCGGGGGGGGCCCAGGGATTTTGTTCTTC
V: TRBV7-8; D: .; size: .; J: TRBJ1-1; CDR3: CASSSDVTLTEAFF; DNA: TGTGCCAGCAGCTCCGATGTTACCCTCACTGAAGCTTTCTTT
V: TRBV10-3; D: .; size: many; J: TRBJ2-1; CDR3: CAISDSYGEQFF; DNA: TGTGCCATCAGTGATAGTTACGGTGAGCAGTTCTTC
V: TRBV6-5; D: TRBD1; size: few; J: TRBJ2-2; CDR3: CASSLTGVRTGELFF; DNA: TGTGCCAGCAGTTTGACAGGGGTGAGGACCGGGGAGCTGTTTTTT
V: TRBV29-1; D: TRBD2; size: few; J: TRBJ2-3; CDR3: CSVVGTNTDTQYF; DNA: TGCAGCGTTGTTGGGACTAACACAGATACGCAGTATTTT
V: TRBV7-2; D: .; size: many; J: TRBJ2-5; CDR3: CASSLAGTEETQYF; DNA: TGTGCCAGCAGCTTAGCAGGGACCGAAGAGACCCAGTACTTC
V: TRBV27; D: .; size: few; J: TRBJ1-4; CDR3: CASSLSTAVNEKLFF; DNA: TGTGCCAGCAGTTTATCGACAGCTGTTAATGAAAAACTGTTTTTT
V: TRBV6-6; D: TRBD1; size: few; J: TRBJ1-1; CDR3: CASSYYGTGATEAFF; DNA: TGTGCCAGCAGTTACTACGGGACAGGGGCCACTGAAGCTTTCTTT
V: TRBV5-5; D: .; size: many; J: TRBJ2-7; CDR3: CASSMAGSSYEQYF; DNA: TGTGCCAGCAGCATGGCAGGGAGCTCCTACGAGCAGTACTTC
V: TRBV14; D: .; size: many; J: TRBJ1-6; CDR3: CASSQDHGGRNSPLHF; DNA: TGTGCCAGCAGCCAAGATCACGGGGGCAGGAATTCACCCCTCCACTTT
V: TRBV28; D: TRBD1; size: few; J: TRBJ1-2; CDR3: CASSGDRNYGYTF; DNA: TGTGCCAGCAGTGGGGACAGAAACTATGGCTACACCTTC
V: TRBV9; D: .; size: many; J: TRBJ2-1; CDR3: CASSNWEEGEQFF; DNA: TGTGCCAGCAGCAACTGGGAGGAAGGTGAGCAGTTCTTC
V: TRBV30; D: TRBD2; size: .; J: TRBJ2-7; CDR3: CAWSVPGGAGGPHEQYF; DNA: TGTGCCTGGAGTGTCCCGGGAGGAGCGGGAGGGCCCCACGAGCAGTACTTC
V: TRBV13; D: .; size: .; J: TRBJ1-2; CDR3: CASSSDATYGYTF; DNA: TGTGCCAGCAGCTCGGATGCCACTTATGGCTACACCTTC
V: TRBV6-2/TRBV6-3; D: .; size: .; J: TRBJ1-5; CDR3: CASSFLGRFNQPQHF; DNA: TGTGCCAGCAGTTTTTTGGGACGGTTCAATCAGCCCCAGCATTTT
V: TRBV4-1; D: TRBD1; size: many; J: TRBJ2-3; CDR3: CASSQDGWGGQGLVTQYF; DNA: TGCGCCAGCAGCCAAGATGGATGGGGGGGACAGGGGTTAGTTACGCAGTATTTT
V: TRBV10-2; D: .; size: few; J: TRBJ1-5; CDR3: CASSGGGTQPQHF; DNA: TGCGCCAGCAGTGGAGGAGGGACTCAGCCCCAGCATTTT
V: TRBV20-1; D: .; size: .; J: TRBJ2-7; CDR3: CSAPFVKGGYEQYF; DNA: TGCAGTGCTCCTTTTGTCAAAGGGGGGTACGAGCAGTACTTC
V: TRBV10-3; D: .; size: .; J: TRBJ2-3; CDR3: CAIAGASGTDTQYF; DNA: TGTGCCATCGCCGGGGCTAGCGGCACAGATACGCAGTATTTT
V: TRBV27; D: TRBD2; size: many; J: TRBJ2-3; CDR3: CASRPIAGGVTDTQYF; DNA: TGTGCCAGCAGACCTATAGCGGGAGGTGTAACAGATACGCAGTATTTT
V: TRBV7-9; D: .; size: few; J: TRBJ1-4; CDR3: CASSPSQNEKLFF; DNA: TGTGCCAGCAGCCCCAGTCAGAATGAAAAACTGTTTTTT
V: TRBV10-3; D: .; size: .; J: TRBJ1-6; CDR3: CAISEERGVNSPLHF; DNA: TGTGCCATCAGTGAGGAAAGGGGGGTTAATTCACCCCTCCACTTT